The 10 T cell receptor beta chains below were found in one sample sequenced in a study of quantifying T cell responses using KT2 cells (dated by TCRdb to the late 2010s). Regarding the complete study: RNA was DNase-treated and reverse transcribed with TCR alpha and beta constant-region primers, mostly using SuperScript III.

The library was produced with UMI-ligation and nested PCR. The sequencer was an Illumina MiSeq. A single-stranded oligonucleotide carrying the Illumina SP2 sequence and a UMI was ligated to the cDNA 3' end using T4 RNA ligase 1. PCR1 was run for four to five cycles (98 degrees C for 15 s, 69 degrees C for 30 s, 72 degrees C for 40 s), and an equimolar mix of RC1.1 and RC1.2, covering TRBC1 and TRBC2, was used as the beta primer. TCRdb applied fastp at Q25 and MiXCR to the public reads, then kept only in-frame beta chains. Entries that share a CDR3 protein sequence are merged under the most common genes and DNA. The sample profile shows 40,000 to 55,000 distinct CDR3 sequences; roughly 12% of them were found once. The ten top clones hold roughly 10% of the sample. Sample: PBMCs spiked with cells of the T cell clone KT2. Source of these receptors: a human donor.

This clonotype showed up just a few times. The rearrangement uses TRBV2 and TRBJ2-7; 8 bases fit TRBD2. V lost 7 bases and J lost 3; bases outside the gene matches: 5. This CDR3 comprises 13 residues. Germline V CDR1 and CDR2: SNHLY, FYNNEI. CDR3 loop: CASMGREVYEQYF. CDR3 nucleotides: TGTGCCAGCATGGGGCGGGAGGTCTACGAGCAGTACTTC.

This clonotype has only a few counts. V gene TRBV18 combines with J gene TRBJ1-1; 7 bases are a match to TRBD1. Germline CDR1 is KGHSH and CDR2 is LQKENI. The junction had 9 bases not matched to a gene; V was cut back by 6 bases and J by 5 bases. This CDR3 contains 14 residues. CDR3 sequence reads: CASSKGAPETEAFF. As DNA, the CDR3 is TGTGCCAGCTCTAAGGGGGCGCCGGAAACTGAAGCTTTCTTT.

This clonotype appeared a few times. The V gene is TRBV20-1, the J gene TRBJ2-1; 15 bases align to TRBD2. The CDR3 extends over 17 amino acids. With V trimmed by 5 bases and J by 0 bases, 5 bases remained unmatched. CDR1 DFQATT and CDR2 SNEGSKA come from the germline V gene (reference sequence). CDR3 in amino acids: CSAPGLAGGFSYNEQFF. The CDR3 DNA is TGCAGTGCTCCGGGACTAGCGGGGGGTTTCTCCTACAATGAGCAGTTCTTC.

This clonotype was observed a few times. V gene TRBV6-1 combines with J gene TRBJ2-3; maybe TRBD2 (6 bases). With 0 bases removed from V and 4 bases from J, the gap between germline ends came to 11 bases. CDR3 length: 15 residues. Germline loops: CDR1 MNHNS, CDR2 SASEGT. The CDR3, as DNA: TGTGCCAGCAGTGAAGCTGATAGCGGCTCAGATACGCAGTATTTT. This translates into CASSEADSGSDTQYF.

This clonotype has a handful of counts. This sequence joins TRBV4-1 and TRBJ2-1; a possible D gene is TRBD2 (7 bases). The CDR3 is 16 residues long. Per germline, CDR1 MGHRA and CDR2 YSYEKL. V lost 0 bases to trimming and J lost 0 bases, with 9 bases between them. CDR3 nucleotides: TGCGCCAGCAGCCAAGATAGGGGGGGCTCCTACAATGAGCAGTTCTTC. Translated, it gives CASSQDRGGSYNEQFF.

This chain connects TRBV5-6 to TRBJ2-1; D tentatively reads TRBD1 or TRBD2 (5 bases each). CDR1 is SGHDT and CDR2 is YYEEEE in the germline V gene. V gave up 4 bases and J gave up 0 bases, with 11 bases separating them. This CDR3 has 15 amino acids. CDR3 nucleotide sequence: TGTGCCAGCAGCCCGGGACGGATCTCCTACAATGAGCAGTTCTTC. This encodes CASSPGRISYNEQFF.

This clonotype was seen a handful of times. The chain has TRBV5-1 and TRBJ2-7; the D call may be TRBD1 or TRBD2 (5 bases each). V was pared by 4 bases and J by 5 bases, with 10 bases between. The CDR3 totals 12 residues. Germline CDR1 is SGHRS and CDR2 is YFSETQ. CDR3 sequence (DNA): TGCGCCAGCAGCCTCAGAGGGGACGAGCAGTACTTC. The encoded protein is CASSLRGDEQYF. Drawing the rest from reference TRBV5-1 and TRBJ2-7, the complete variable domain is KAGVTQTPRYLIKTRGQQVTLSCSPISGHRSVSWYQQTPGQGLQFLFEYFSETQRNKGNFPGRFSGRQFSNSRSEMNVSTLELGDSALYLCASSLRGDEQYFGPGTRLTVT.

The rearrangement links TRBV3-1 to TRBJ2-7; D call uncertain. This CDR3 spans 16 amino acids. Germline-derived CDR1 and CDR2 are LGHDT and YNNKEL (reference sequence). The germline V and J ends were trimmed by 3 bases and 6 bases, with 21 bases remaining between them. The CDR3 loop reads CASSHRNGHRAFEQYF. CDR3 nucleotide sequence: TGTGCCAGCAGCCACCGTAACGGGCACCGGGCTTTCGAGCAGTACTTC.

In its sample, this clonotype was seen a few times. CDR3 in amino acids: CASSVGSNTEAFF. The CDR3, as DNA: TGTGCCAGCAGCGTGGGGTCGAACACTGAAGCTTTCTTT. The V gene is TRBV9, the J gene TRBJ1-1; D ambiguous. Trimming pared 2 bases from V and 1 base from J, leaving 6 bases between. Germline V gives CDR1 SGDLS, CDR2 YYNGEE. CDR3 length: 13 residues. Combining the CDR3 with reference TRBV9 and TRBJ1-1 gives the whole variable domain DSGVTQTPKHLITATGQRVTLRCSPRSGDLSVYWYQQSLDQGLQFLIQYYNGEERAKGNILERFSAQQFPDLHSELNLSSLELGDSALYFCASSVGSNTEAFFGQGTRLTVV.

This clonotype has just a few counts. This chain joins TRBV7-4 and TRBJ1-5; TRBD1 matches 8 bases. CDR3 length: 16 residues. In germline, CDR1 is SGHVT, CDR2 SQSDAQ. The ends lost 5 bases at V and 0 bases at J; junction bases unmatched: 6. CDR3: CASSPAGGRSNQPQHF. The CDR3 region has the DNA TGTGCCAGCAGCCCCGCAGGGGGCCGTAGCAATCAGCCCCAGCATTTT.